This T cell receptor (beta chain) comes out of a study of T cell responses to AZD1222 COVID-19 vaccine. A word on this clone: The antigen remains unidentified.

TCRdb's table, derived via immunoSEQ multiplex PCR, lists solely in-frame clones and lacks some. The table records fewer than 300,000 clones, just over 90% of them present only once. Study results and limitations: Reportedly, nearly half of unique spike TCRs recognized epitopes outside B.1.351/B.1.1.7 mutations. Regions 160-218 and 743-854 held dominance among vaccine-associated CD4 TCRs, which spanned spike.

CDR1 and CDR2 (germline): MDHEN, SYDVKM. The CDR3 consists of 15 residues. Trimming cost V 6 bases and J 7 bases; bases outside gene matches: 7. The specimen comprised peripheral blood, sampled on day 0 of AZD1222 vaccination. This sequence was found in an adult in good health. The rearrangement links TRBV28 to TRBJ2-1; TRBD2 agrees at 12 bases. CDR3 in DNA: TGTGCCAGCAGCACACTAGCGGGGGGCCTGAATGAGCAGTTCTTC. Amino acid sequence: CASSTLAGGLNEQFF.